This note documents a single T cell receptor (beta chain) sequence. This CDR3 is also generated by other DNA sequences in the sample. This specimen comes from a study of shared clonotypes between healthy human individuals. The junction had 2 bases not matched to a gene; V was cut back by 1 base and J by 2 bases. Germline values: CDR1 SEHNR, CDR2 FQNEAQ (reference sequence). The CDR3 totals 14 residues. Generated by immunoSEQ multiplex PCR, the TCRdb table keeps only in-frame clones and is missing some. The table lists roughly 2 million clones, around 96% of them singletons. As defined, naive CD8 cells were CD45RO-negative and positively selected for CCR7, with terminally differentiated effector memory CD45RA+ cells excluded.

This receptor was identified in a man between 18 and 35 years old in good health. Sequences were obtained from naive CD8+ T cells sorted from blood. The chain carries TRBV7-9 and TRBJ2-7; the match to TRBD2 covers 7 bases. The CDR3 spells CASSLGGLAYEQYF. CDR3 DNA: TGTGCCAGCAGCTTAGGAGGACTAGCCTACGAGCAGTACTTC.